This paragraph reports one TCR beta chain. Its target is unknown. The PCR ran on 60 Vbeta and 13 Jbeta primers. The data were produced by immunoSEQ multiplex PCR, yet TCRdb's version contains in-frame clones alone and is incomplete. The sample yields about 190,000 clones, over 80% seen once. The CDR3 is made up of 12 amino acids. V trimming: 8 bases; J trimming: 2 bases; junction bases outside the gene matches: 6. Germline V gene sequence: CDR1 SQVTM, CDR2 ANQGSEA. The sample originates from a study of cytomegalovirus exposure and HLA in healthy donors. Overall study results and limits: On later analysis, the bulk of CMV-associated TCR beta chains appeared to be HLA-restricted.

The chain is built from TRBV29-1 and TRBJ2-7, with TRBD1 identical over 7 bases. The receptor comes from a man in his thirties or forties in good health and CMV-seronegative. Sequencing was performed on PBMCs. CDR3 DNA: TGCAGCATCCGGGACAGAGCCTACGAGCAGTACTTC. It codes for CSIRDRAYEQYF.